A single sample is the source of the 22 T cell receptor beta chains below, sequenced in a study of blood T cell repertoires in COVID-19. Measured with immunoSEQ multiplex PCR; TCRdb has only the in-frame clones, and not every one. The table includes about 260,000 clones, 85% to 90% detected once. Material: PBMCs or T cells enriched from blood (not recorded which). These receptors originate from a woman aged 25 to 45 with acute COVID-19.

V and J are TRBV24-1 and TRBJ1-5; TRBD1 might be the D (6 bases). This CDR3 comprises 16 residues. The germline gives CDR1 KGHDR, CDR2 SFDVKD. V gave up 4 bases and J gave up 1 base, with 13 bases separating them. CDR3 sequence (DNA): TGTGCCACCAGTGACCCGCCCGGACAGAGCAATCAGCCCCAGCATTTT. Translating it yields CATSDPPGQSNQPQHF.

This clone has only a few counts. The chain is built from TRBV5-1 and TRBJ2-7; perhaps TRBD2 as D (6 bases). Trimming cost V 2 bases and J 3 bases, with 6 bases left between them. Germline CDR1 and CDR2: SGHRS and YFSETQ. The CDR3 is 12 amino acids. In DNA form, the CDR3 reads TGCGCCAGCAGCTTCGGGGGCTACGAGCAGTACTTC. Protein product: CASSFGGYEQYF.

The CDR3 protein is CASTRAAIFLFGDTEAFF. The CDR3 nucleotides are TGTGCCAGTACACGTGCGGCCATTTTTTTATTCGGGGACACTGAAGCTTTCTTT. This sequence joins TRBV19 and TRBJ1-1; D is ambiguous. The germline V gene encodes CDR1 LNHDA and CDR2 SQIVND (reference sequence). This CDR3 has 18 amino acids. Trimming took off 7 bases at V and 3 bases at J, with 27 bases between the two ends.

This clone has a handful of counts. This chain uses TRBV6-2 or TRBV6-3 with TRBJ2-1; D unclear. V lost 2 bases, J lost 7 bases, and 6 bases lay in between. The CDR3 length is 12 residues. Germline V gene data show CDR1 as MNHEY and CDR2 as SVGEGT. CDR3 residues: CASSYGVNEQFF. In nucleotides, the CDR3 is TGTGCCAGCAGTTACGGAGTAAATGAGCAGTTCTTC.

This clone came up once. The CDR3, as DNA: TGTGCCAGCAGCCCTATTAAGGGGTATAATGAAAAACTGTTTTTT. Residues: CASSPIKGYNEKLFF. J is TRBJ1-4 and V is TRBV28; D may be TRBD1 (5 bases). V was cut by 6 bases and J by 4 bases, with 15 bases left in between. Germline V gene sequence: CDR1 MDHEN, CDR2 SYDVKM. The CDR3 totals 15 residues.

CDR3 residues: CASSPPETVKGTEAFF. The DNA for the CDR3 is TGTGCCAGCAGCCCCCCAGAGACAGTAAAGGGCACTGAAGCTTTCTTT. The rearrangement links TRBV27 to TRBJ1-1; a weak D match, TRBD1 (5 bases). The V end lost 6 bases, the J end lost 4 bases, and 21 bases lay between the germline ends. The CDR3 length is 16 residues. CDR1 is MNHEY and CDR2 is SMNVEV in the germline V gene (reference sequence).

V usage is TRBV11-2 and J usage is TRBJ2-7, with TRBD1 matching 9 bases. Unmatched junction bases numbered 7, after V lost 5 bases and J lost 2 bases. The CDR3 is 15 amino acids. The germline gives CDR1 SGHAT, CDR2 FQNNGV. The CDR3 DNA reads TGTGCCAGCAGCCGCACGGGACAGGGCGCCTACGAGCAGTACTTC. Its protein is CASSRTGQGAYEQYF.

CDR3 in amino acids: CASSLREGGTEAFF. The CDR3 DNA reads TGTGCCAGCAGCCTAAGGGAGGGGGGCACTGAAGCTTTCTTT. This chain connects TRBV6-5 to TRBJ1-1, with D tentatively TRBD1 (6 bases). CDR3 size: 14 residues. The germline CDR1 and CDR2 sequences are MNHEY and SVGAGI. The V end was cut by 6 bases, the J end by 4 bases, with 15 bases between.

This chain uses TRBV9 with TRBJ1-1, with D unclear. CDR1 and CDR2 (germline): SGDLS, YYNGEE. CDR3 size: 13 residues. The germline V and J ends were trimmed by 0 bases and 5 bases, with 8 bases remaining between them. In DNA form, the CDR3 reads TGTGCCAGCAGCGTAGGCTCTAGGACTGAAGCTTTCTTT. Translation gives CASSVGSRTEAFF.

V gene TRBV11-3 combines with J gene TRBJ1-4, with D possibly matching TRBD1 (6 bases). Germline CDR1 is SGHNT and CDR2 is YENEEA. Trimming pared 1 base from V and 6 bases from J, leaving 12 bases between. The CDR3 runs to 15 residues. The CDR3 sequence is CASSLGGGPDEKLFF. The CDR3 DNA reads as TGTGCCAGCAGCTTAGGCGGGGGGCCGGATGAAAAACTGTTTTTT.

This rearrangement joins TRBV12-1 to TRBJ1-1. TRBV12-1 is a pseudogene. This CDR3 is 19 amino acids long. In DNA, the CDR3 is TGTGCCAGCAGCGGAACCCCCGCCCCCCAAAGGGGCGCGGGGACTGAAGCTTTCTTT. As protein: CASSGTPAPQRGAGTEAFF.

The chain couples TRBV3-1 (or the pseudogene TRBV3-2) to TRBJ1-2; possibly TRBD1 for D (5 bases). Per the germline V gene, CDR1 is LGHDT and CDR2 is YNNKEL (reference sequence). The length of the CDR3 is 15 residues. Trimming removed 1 base at V and 1 base at J, with 10 bases between. CDR3 protein: CASSQGSGLNYGYTF. The CDR3 nucleotides are TGTGCCAGCAGCCAAGGTTCAGGGCTTAACTATGGCTACACCTTC.

The rearrangement joins TRBV6-5 to TRBJ2-1, with D hard to call. V lost 0 bases, J lost 6 bases, and 9 bases lay in between. The CDR3 is 14 residues long. Germline V gives CDR1 MNHEY, CDR2 SVGAGI. The CDR3 DNA follows: TGTGCCAGCAGTTACTCTTTTCAGATCAATGAGCAGTTCTTC. Residues: CASSYSFQINEQFF.

This clone appeared once. This chain connects TRBV6-1 to TRBJ1-2; unclear D gene. V dropped 3 bases and J dropped 10 bases, with 9 bases sitting between them. Per the germline V gene, CDR1 is MNHNS and CDR2 is SASEGT. This CDR3 has 11 residues. CDR3 DNA sequence: TGTGCCAGCAGTGATCACGAGGACTACACCTTC. It yields the protein CASSDHEDYTF.

The chain joins TRBV6-5 to TRBJ2-7; D might be TRBD1 (6 bases). This CDR3 comprises 13 residues. Trimming pared 6 bases from V and 2 bases from J, leaving 11 bases between. Germline V gene sequence: CDR1 MNHEY, CDR2 SVGAGI. The CDR3 spells CASSTTGTYEQYF. CDR3 coding DNA: TGTGCCAGCAGCACAACAGGGACCTACGAGCAGTACTTC.

J is TRBJ2-3 and V is TRBV12-3 or TRBV12-4; perhaps TRBD2 as D (5 bases). Trimming pared 6 bases from V and 4 bases from J, leaving 11 bases between. The CDR3 length is 13 residues. The DNA of the CDR3 is TGTGCCAGCAGCCAACTAGGACCAGATACGCAGTATTTT. Its translation is CASSQLGPDTQYF.

A few counts support this clone. The V gene is TRBV6-2 or TRBV6-3, the J gene TRBJ2-3, with 8 bases lining up with TRBD2. J was trimmed by 2 bases and V by 0 bases; bases with no gene match: 4. This CDR3 has 16 amino acids. Germline V lookup: CDR1 MNHEY, CDR2 SVGEGT. The CDR3 spells CASSYSTSASTDTQYF. The CDR3 DNA reads TGTGCCAGCAGTTACTCGACTAGCGCGTCCACAGATACGCAGTATTTT.

This chain connects TRBV6-6 to TRBJ2-1; possible D gene TRBD2, 6 bases. This CDR3 comprises 12 residues. Per germline, CDR1 MNHNY and CDR2 SVGAGI (reference sequence). V lost 2 bases and J 13 bases, leaving 12 bases between the germline ends. CDR3 nucleotide sequence: TGTGCCAGCAGTTACGGGTCGGCGGGACAGTTCTTC. It encodes CASSYGSAGQFF.

This sequence joins TRBV11-3 and TRBJ2-1, with 10 bases lining up with TRBD2. Germline loops: CDR1 SGHNT, CDR2 YENEEA. The CDR3 runs to 14 residues. The trim removed 6 bases at V and 6 bases at J, leaving 5 bases unmatched. CDR3 sequence: CASSEAGGLNEQFF. The CDR3 bases are TGTGCCAGCAGTGAAGCGGGGGGGCTCAATGAGCAGTTCTTC.

This sequence joins TRBV27 and TRBJ1-2; possibly TRBD1 for D (5 bases). The CDR3 covers 15 residues. V lost 0 bases and J lost 0, with 8 bases in between. The germline V gene encodes CDR1 MNHEY and CDR2 SMNVEV (reference sequence). The CDR3 loop reads CASSLSDRTNYGYTF. In DNA form, the CDR3 reads TGTGCCAGCAGTTTATCCGACAGAACTAACTATGGCTACACCTTC.

This rearrangement joins TRBV18 to TRBJ2-5, with 7 positions matching TRBD2. CDR3 length equals 13 residues. From germline, CDR1 is KGHSH and CDR2 LQKENI. V shed 1 base, J shed 4 bases, and the junction held 0 bases outside the gene matches. The CDR3 sequence: CASSPLAGETQYF. The CDR3 DNA reads TGTGCCAGCTCACCACTAGCGGGAGAGACCCAGTACTTC.

J is TRBJ2-1 and V is TRBV4-1, with D perhaps matching TRBD2 (6 bases). CDR3 size: 15 residues. Germline V CDR1 and CDR2: MGHRA, YSYEKL. V gave up 1 base and J gave up 7 bases, with 14 bases separating them. The CDR3 region has the DNA TGCGCCAGCAGCCAAGCGGACGGAGGGCGGAATGAGCAGTTCTTC. Translated, it gives CASSQADGGRNEQFF.